The 10 T cell receptor beta chains below were found in one sample sequenced in a study of blood T cell repertoires in COVID-19. Sequenced by immunoSEQ multiplex PCR; TCRdb stores in-frame clones only, minus some. The sample lists about 380,000 clones, approximately 89% occurring once. The sample was PBMCs or T cells enriched from blood (not recorded which). These TCRs come from a man under 40 who had recovered from COVID-19.

V usage is TRBV10-2 and J usage is TRBJ1-1; tentative D call: TRBD1 (5 bases). CDR1 WSHSY and CDR2 SAAADI come from the germline V gene. Trimming removed 5 bases at V and 0 bases at J, with 10 bases between. The CDR3 length is 14 residues. CDR3 in DNA: TGCGCCAGCAGTTTGGGACTGATGAACACTGAAGCTTTCTTT. Encoded protein: CASSLGLMNTEAFF.

This clone has only one observation. The J gene is TRBJ1-5, the V gene TRBV19; maybe TRBD1 (6 bases). V was trimmed by 7 bases and J by 4 bases, leaving 20 bases between them. Germline V gene sequence: CDR1 LNHDA, CDR2 SQIVND (reference sequence). The CDR3 spans 16 residues. CDR3: CASTPTAGQLNQPQHF. As DNA, the CDR3 is TGTGCCAGTACCCCTACGGCTGGACAGCTTAATCAGCCCCAGCATTTT.

The V and J genes are TRBV14 and TRBJ1-5; the D is unclear. The CDR3 runs 13 residues. CDR1 SGHDN and CDR2 FVKESK come from the germline V gene. The V and J ends lost 4 bases and 4 bases respectively, with 8 bases between them. The CDR3 sequence is CASSRTGNQPQHF. The CDR3 DNA is TGTGCCAGCAGCCGAACCGGGAATCAGCCCCAGCATTTT.

This sequence joins TRBV12-3 or TRBV12-4 and TRBJ2-1; D remains unclear. The CDR3 has 13 residues. The V end was cut by 0 bases, the J end by 9 bases, with 9 bases between. The CDR3 DNA reads as TGTGCCAGCAGTTTAGCGCGGATGGCTGAGCAGTTCTTC. It yields the protein CASSLARMAEQFF.

The chain joins TRBV25-1 to TRBJ1-6; 10 bases align to TRBD1. J gave up 9 bases and V 4 bases, and 6 bases lay outside the gene matches. The CDR3 covers 15 residues. Germline V lookup: CDR1 MGHDK, CDR2 SYGVNS. The chain's CDR3 is CASSASTGGGSPLHF. CDR3 DNA sequence: TGTGCCAGCAGTGCCTCGACAGGGGGCGGTTCACCCCTCCACTTT.

This clone was counted only a few times. The chain couples TRBV15 to TRBJ2-5; 10 bases match TRBD2. This CDR3 contains 17 residues. The V and J ends lost 0 bases and 3 bases, in that order; junction bases with no gene match: 7. Germline V gene lookup returns CDR1 LNHNV and CDR2 YYDKDF (reference sequence). The DNA for the CDR3 is TGTGCCACCAGCAGAGATCCTAGCGGGGGAGCGAAAGAGACCCAGTACTTC. This sequence encodes CATSRDPSGGAKETQYF. Using reference TRBV15 and TRBJ2-5 for the parts outside the CDR3, the full variable domain is DAMVIQNPRYQVTQFGKPVTLSCSQTLNHNVMYWYQQKSSQAPKLLFHYYDKDFNNEADTPDNFQSRRPNTSFCFLDIRSPGLGDTAMYLCATSRDPSGGAKETQYFGPGTRLLVL.

J is TRBJ1-2 and V is TRBV9; D gene unclear. The CDR3 covers 13 residues. The germline V and J ends were trimmed by 3 bases and 0 bases, with 6 bases remaining between them. Germline values: CDR1 SGDLS, CDR2 YYNGEE. CDR3 coding DNA: TGTGCCAGCAGCGAGAGGACTAACTATGGCTACACCTTC. It is translated as CASSERTNYGYTF.

The chain uses TRBV30 and TRBJ2-2; a possible D gene is TRBD1 (5 bases). The CDR3 totals 15 residues. V shed 0 bases and J shed 7 bases, with 15 bases lying between them. Germline CDR1 and CDR2: GTSNPN and SVGIG (reference sequence). The CDR3 bases are TGTGCCTGGAGTGTACCGCAGGGATTGAACGGGGAGCTGTTTTTT. Its translation is CAWSVPQGLNGELFF.

This clone occurred once. The J gene is TRBJ2-5, the V gene TRBV5-1, with 9 bases that match TRBD2. The CDR3 sequence is 14 residues long. CDR1 is SGHRS, CDR2 YFSETQ, per germline. The V gene end was trimmed by 2 bases and the J gene end by 3 bases; junction bases not matched to a gene: 2. CDR3 in amino acids: CASSFGLAKETQYF. The CDR3 DNA follows: TGCGCCAGCAGCTTCGGACTAGCGAAAGAGACCCAGTACTTC.

This clone was counted a few times. The chain couples TRBV30 to TRBJ1-3, with D hard to call. Germline assignment: CDR1 GTSNPN and CDR2 SVGIG (reference sequence). With 6 bases removed from V and 2 bases from J, the gap between germline ends came to 14 bases. The CDR3 sequence is 14 residues long. CDR3 in amino acids: CACTGVSTGNTIYF. The CDR3 region has the DNA TGTGCCTGTACCGGGGTGTCCACTGGAAACACCATATATTTT.